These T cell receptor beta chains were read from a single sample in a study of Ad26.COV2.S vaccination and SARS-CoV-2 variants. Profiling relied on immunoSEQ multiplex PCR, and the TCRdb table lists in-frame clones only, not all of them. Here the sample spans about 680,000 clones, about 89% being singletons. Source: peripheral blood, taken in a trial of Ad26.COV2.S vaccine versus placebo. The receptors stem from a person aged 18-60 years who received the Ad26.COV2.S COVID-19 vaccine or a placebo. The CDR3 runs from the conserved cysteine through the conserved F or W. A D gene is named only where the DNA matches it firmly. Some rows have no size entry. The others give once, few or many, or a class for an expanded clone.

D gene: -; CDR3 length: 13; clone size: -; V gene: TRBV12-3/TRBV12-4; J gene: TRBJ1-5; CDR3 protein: CASSGRGNQPQHF; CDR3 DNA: TGTGCCAGCAGTGGGAGGGGCAATCAGCCCCAGCATTTT
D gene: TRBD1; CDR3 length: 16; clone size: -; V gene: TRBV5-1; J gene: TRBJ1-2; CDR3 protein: CASSPIRTGLNYGYTF; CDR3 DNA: TGCGCCAGCAGTCCTATTCGGACAGGGCTAAACTATGGCTACACCTTC
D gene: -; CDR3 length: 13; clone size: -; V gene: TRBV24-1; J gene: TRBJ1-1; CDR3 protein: CATSAGRNTEAFF; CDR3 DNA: TGTGCCACCAGTGCTGGGAGGAACACTGAAGCTTTCTTT
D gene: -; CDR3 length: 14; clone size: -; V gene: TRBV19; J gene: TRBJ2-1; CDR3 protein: CASSIQGGVNEQFF; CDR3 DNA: TGTGCCAGTAGTATACAGGGGGGGGTAAATGAGCAGTTCTTC
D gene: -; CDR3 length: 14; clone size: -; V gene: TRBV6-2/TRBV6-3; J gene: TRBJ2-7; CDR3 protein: CASSLQSPPYEQYF; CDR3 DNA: TGTGCCAGCAGTCTACAGAGTCCTCCTTACGAGCAGTACTTC
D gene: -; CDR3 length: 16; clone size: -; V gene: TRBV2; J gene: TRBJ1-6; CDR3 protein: CASSGAGSSYNSPLHF; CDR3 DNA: TGTGCCAGCAGTGGGGCAGGATCCTCCTATAATTCACCCCTCCACTTT
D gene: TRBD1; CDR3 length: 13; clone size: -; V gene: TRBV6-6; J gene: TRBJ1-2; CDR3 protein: CASSRGTVYGYTF; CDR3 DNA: TGTGCCAGCAGCCGCGGGACAGTCTATGGCTACACCTTC
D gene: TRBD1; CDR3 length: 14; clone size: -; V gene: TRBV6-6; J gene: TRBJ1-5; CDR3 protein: CASDPGQSNQPQHF; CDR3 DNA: TGTGCCAGCGACCCGGGACAGAGCAATCAGCCCCAGCATTTT
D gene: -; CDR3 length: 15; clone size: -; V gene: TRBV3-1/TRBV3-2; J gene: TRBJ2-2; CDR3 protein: CASSLSWGAGGELFF; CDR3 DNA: TGTGCCAGCAGCCTAAGCTGGGGGGCGGGCGGGGAGCTGTTTTTT
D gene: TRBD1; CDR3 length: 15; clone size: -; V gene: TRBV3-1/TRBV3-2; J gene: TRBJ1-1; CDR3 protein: CASSATGQGVPEAFF; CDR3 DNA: TGTGCCAGCAGCGCCACGGGACAGGGAGTCCCTGAAGCTTTCTTT
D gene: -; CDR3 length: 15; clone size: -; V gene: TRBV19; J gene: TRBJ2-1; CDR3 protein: CASSLGQGLINEQFF; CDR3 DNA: TGTGCCAGTAGCCTGGGGCAGGGTTTAATCAATGAGCAGTTCTTC
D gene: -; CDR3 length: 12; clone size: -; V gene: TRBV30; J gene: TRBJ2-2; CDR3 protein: CAWSGNTGELFF; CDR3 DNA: TGTGCCTGGTCAGGGAACACCGGGGAGCTGTTTTTT
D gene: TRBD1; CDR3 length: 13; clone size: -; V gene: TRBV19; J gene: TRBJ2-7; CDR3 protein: CASSHRGGNEQYF; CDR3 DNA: TGTGCCAGTAGTCACAGGGGTGGGAACGAGCAGTACTTC
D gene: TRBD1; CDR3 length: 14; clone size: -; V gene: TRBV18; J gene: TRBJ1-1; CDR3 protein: CASSRDREVTEAFF; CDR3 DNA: TGTGCCAGCTCCCGGGACAGGGAGGTCACTGAAGCTTTCTTT
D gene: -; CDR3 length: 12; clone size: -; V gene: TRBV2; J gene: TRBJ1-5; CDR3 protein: CASREVARPQHF; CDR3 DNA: TGTGCCAGCAGGGAGGTAGCGCGGCCCCAGCATTTT
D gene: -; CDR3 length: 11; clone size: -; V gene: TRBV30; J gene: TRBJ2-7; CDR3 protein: CAWSRTDEQYF; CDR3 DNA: TGTGCCTGGAGTAGGACTGACGAGCAGTACTTC
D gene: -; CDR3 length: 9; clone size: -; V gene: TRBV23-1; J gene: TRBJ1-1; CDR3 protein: CASSQGAFF; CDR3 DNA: TGCGCCAGCAGTCAAGGCGCTTTCTTT
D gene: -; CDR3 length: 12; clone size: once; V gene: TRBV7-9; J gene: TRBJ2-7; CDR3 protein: CASSWQGYEQYF; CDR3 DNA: TGTGCCAGCAGCTGGCAGGGCTACGAGCAGTACTTC
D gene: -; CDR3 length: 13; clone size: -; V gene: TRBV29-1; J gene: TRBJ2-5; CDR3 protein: CSVVWRGQETQYF; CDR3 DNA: TGCAGCGTTGTATGGCGGGGACAAGAGACCCAGTACTTC
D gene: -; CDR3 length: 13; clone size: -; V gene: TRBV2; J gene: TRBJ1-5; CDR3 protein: CASSPGGSQPQHF; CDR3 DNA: TGTGCCAGCAGCCCCGGAGGGAGTCAGCCCCAGCATTTT
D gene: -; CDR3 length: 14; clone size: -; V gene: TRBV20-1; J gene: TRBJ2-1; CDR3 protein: CSASHPFFYNEQFF; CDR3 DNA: TGCAGTGCTAGTCATCCCTTTTTCTACAATGAGCAGTTCTTC
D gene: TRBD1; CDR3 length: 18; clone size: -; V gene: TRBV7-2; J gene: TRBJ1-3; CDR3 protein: CASSLRSQGGPSGNTIYF; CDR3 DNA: TGTGCCAGCAGCTTAAGGTCCCAGGGGGGACCCTCTGGAAACACCATATATTTT
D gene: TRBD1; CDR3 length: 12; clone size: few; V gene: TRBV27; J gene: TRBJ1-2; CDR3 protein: CASSSGTGSLTF; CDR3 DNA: TGTGCCAGCAGTTCCGGGACAGGGAGTCTGACCTTC
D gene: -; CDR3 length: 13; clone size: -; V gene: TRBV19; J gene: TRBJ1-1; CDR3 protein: CASSVRGRTEAFF; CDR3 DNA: TGTGCCAGTAGTGTCAGGGGTCGGACTGAAGCTTTCTTT
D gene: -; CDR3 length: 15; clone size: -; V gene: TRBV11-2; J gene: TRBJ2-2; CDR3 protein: CASSPRVLNTGELFF; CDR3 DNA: TGTGCCAGCAGCCCGCGGGTGTTGAACACCGGGGAGCTGTTTTTT
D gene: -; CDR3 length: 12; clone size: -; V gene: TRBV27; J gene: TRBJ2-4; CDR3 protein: CASSSSGNIQYF; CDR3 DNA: TGTGCCAGCAGCTCATCGGGAAACATTCAGTACTTC
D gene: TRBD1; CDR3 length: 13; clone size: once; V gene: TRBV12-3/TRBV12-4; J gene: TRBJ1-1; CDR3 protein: CASSLGGGGEAFF; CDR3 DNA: TGTGCCAGCAGTTTGGGAGGGGGCGGTGAAGCTTTCTTT